This TCR beta chain was obtained from a study of cytomegalovirus exposure and HLA in healthy donors. The length of the CDR3 is 16 residues. V lost 0 bases, J lost 7 bases, and 7 bases stayed unmatched. CDR1 and CDR2 from the germline V gene are SGHRS and YFSETQ. The primer mix had 60 Vbeta and 13 Jbeta primers. Method: immunoSEQ multiplex PCR; TCRdb's copy keeps in-frame clones and lacks some. Found here are more than 40,000 clones; the top ten clones hold about 2%. The clonotype was recovered from a woman aged 40 to 49 in good health and CMV-seronegative. The gene calls are TRBV5-1 and TRBJ1-4; 9 nucleotides match TRBD1. Material: PBMCs. CDR3 sequence: CASSLDPGQGGEKLFF. In DNA, the CDR3 is TGCGCCAGCAGCTTGGACCCGGGACAGGGCGGTGAAAAACTGTTTTTT.